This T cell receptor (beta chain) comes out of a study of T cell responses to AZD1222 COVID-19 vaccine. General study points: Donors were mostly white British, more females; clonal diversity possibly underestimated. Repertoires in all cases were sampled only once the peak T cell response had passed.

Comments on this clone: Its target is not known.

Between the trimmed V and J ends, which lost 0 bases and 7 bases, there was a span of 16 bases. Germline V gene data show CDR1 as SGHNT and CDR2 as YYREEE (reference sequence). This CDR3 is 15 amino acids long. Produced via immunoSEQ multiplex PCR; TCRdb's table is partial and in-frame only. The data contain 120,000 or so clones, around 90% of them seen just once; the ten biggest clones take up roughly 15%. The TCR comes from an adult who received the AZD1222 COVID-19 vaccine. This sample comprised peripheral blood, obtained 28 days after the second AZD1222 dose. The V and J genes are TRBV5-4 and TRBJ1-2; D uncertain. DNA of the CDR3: TGTGCCAGCAGCTTGGGGGCCTCTGAGCTTCGTGGCTACACCTTC. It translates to CASSLGASELRGYTF.